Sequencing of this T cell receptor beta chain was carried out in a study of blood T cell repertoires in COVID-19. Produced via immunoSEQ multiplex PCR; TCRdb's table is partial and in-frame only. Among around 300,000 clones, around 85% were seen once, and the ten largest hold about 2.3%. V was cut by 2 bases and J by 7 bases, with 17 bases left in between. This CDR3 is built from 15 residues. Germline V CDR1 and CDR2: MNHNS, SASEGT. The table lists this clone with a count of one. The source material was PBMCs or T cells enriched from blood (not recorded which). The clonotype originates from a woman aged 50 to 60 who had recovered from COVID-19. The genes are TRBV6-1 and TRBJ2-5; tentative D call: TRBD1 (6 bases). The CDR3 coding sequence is TGTGCCAGCAGTGAACTTGCAGGGGAATATGCGACCCAGTACTTC. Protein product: CASSELAGEYATQYF.